The present TCR beta chain was sequenced within a study of early T cells in non-severe SARS-CoV-2 infection. This clonotype appeared a few times. The V and J ends lost 1 base and 4 bases respectively, with 5 bases between them. Germline-derived CDR1 and CDR2 are GTSNPN and SVGIG (reference sequence). This CDR3 has 11 residues. TCRdb recomputed calls from the 5' RACE reads with MiXCR, one row per CDR3 protein. The sample consists of about 67,000 distinct CDR3 sequences, around a tenth of them appearing once. This chain connects TRBV30 to TRBJ2-7; D uncertain. Sample: whole blood. This clonotype was sampled from an adult who was a healthcare worker with PCR-confirmed SARS-CoV-2 infection or an uninfected control (not recorded which). The CDR3 DNA follows: TGTGCCTGGAGTGAGTCGTACGAGCAGTACTTC. Translation: CAWSESYEQYF.